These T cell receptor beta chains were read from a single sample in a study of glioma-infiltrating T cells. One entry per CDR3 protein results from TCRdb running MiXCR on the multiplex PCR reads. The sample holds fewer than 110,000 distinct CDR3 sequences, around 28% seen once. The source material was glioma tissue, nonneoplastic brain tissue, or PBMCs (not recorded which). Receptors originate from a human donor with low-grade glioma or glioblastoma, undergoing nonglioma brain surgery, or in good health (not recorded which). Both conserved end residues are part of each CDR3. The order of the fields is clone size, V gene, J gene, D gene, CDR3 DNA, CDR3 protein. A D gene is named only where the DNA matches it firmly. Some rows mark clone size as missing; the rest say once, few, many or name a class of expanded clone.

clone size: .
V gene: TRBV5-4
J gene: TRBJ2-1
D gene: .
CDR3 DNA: TGTGCCAGCAGGCCACCGGGGCTAGCCTACAATGAGCAGTTCTTC
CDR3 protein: CASRPPGLAYNEQFF

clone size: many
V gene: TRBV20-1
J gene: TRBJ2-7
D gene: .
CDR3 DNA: TGCAGTGCTAGGGGGGAATCCTACGAGCAGTACTTC
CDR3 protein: CSARGESYEQYF

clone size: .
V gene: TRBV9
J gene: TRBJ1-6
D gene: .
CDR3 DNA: TGTGCCAGCAGCGTAGAAATTATGAATTCACCCCTCCACTTT
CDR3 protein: CASSVEIMNSPLHF

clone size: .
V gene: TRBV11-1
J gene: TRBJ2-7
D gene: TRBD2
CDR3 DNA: TGTGCCAGCAGCTTTATGACTAGCACTGGCGACGAGCAGTACTTC
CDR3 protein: CASSFMTSTGDEQYF

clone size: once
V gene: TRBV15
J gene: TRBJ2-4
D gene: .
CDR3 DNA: TGTGCCACCAGCAGGGCCGCAGGGTGGGAAAACATTCGGTACTTC
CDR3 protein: CATSRAAGWENIRYF

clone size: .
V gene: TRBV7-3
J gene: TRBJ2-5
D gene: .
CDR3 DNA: TGTGCCAGCAGCTCCCCGGGGGCGGGCGAGGAGACCCAGTACTTC
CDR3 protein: CASSSPGAGEETQYF

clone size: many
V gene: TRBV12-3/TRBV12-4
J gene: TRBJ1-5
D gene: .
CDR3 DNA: TGTGCCAGCACCCAACAGGGTTTGAGCAATCAGCCCCAGCATTTT
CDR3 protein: CASTQQGLSNQPQHF

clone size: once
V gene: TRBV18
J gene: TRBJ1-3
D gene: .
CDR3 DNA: TGTGCCAGCTCAACCAGGGAACTCGACTCTGGAAGCACCATATATTTT
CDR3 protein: CASSTRELDSGSTIYF

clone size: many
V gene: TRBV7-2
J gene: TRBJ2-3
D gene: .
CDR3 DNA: TGTGCCAGCAGCTTAGCCGGCGGGGGCAGGGGGATTTCAGATACGCAGTATTTT
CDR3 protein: CASSLAGGGRGISDTQYF

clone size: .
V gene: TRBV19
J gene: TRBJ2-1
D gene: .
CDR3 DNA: TGTGCCAGTAGTATCTCCACCGGGGGCCACTCCTACAATGAGCAGTTCTTC
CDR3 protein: CASSISTGGHSYNEQFF

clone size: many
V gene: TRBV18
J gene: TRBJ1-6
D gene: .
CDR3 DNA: TGTGCCAGCTCACCACAGGAGGGGAGAGGGTCACCCCTCCACTTT
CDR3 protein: CASSPQEGRGSPLHF

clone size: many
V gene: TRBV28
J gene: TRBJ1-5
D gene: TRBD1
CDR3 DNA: TGTGCCAGCAGACAGGACAGGCTCAATCAGCCCCAGCATTTT
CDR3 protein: CASRQDRLNQPQHF

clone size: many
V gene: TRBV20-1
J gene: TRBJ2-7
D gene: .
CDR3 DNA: TGCAGTGCCCCTAGGTCCGGGTCCTACGAGCAGTACTTC
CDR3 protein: CSAPRSGSYEQYF

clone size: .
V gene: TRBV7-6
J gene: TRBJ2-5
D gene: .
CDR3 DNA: TGTGCCAGCAGCCGGGGGATGGGGACCCAGTACTTC
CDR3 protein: CASSRGMGTQYF

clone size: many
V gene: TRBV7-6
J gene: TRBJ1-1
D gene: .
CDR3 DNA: TGTGCCAGCAGACTACAGGCTGGGGGCACTGAAGCTTTCTTT
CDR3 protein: CASRLQAGGTEAFF

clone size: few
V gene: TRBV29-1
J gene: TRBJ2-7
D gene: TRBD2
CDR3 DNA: TGCAGCGTTAATTGGGAGGGATCCTACGAGCAGTACTTC
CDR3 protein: CSVNWEGSYEQYF

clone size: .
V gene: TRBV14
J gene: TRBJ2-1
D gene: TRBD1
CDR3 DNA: TGTGCCAGCAGCCAAGGGGGGACAGCCCCCTTTGGGGGGCAGTTCTTC
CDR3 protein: CASSQGGTAPFGGQFF

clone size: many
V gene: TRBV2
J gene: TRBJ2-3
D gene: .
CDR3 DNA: TGTGCCAGGATGACAGTAGACACAGATACGCAGTATTTT
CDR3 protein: CARMTVDTDTQYF

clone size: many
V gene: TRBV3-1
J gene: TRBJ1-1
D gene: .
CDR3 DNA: TGTGCCAGCAGCCGGGACGGCCACACTGAAGCTTTCTTT
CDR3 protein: CASSRDGHTEAFF

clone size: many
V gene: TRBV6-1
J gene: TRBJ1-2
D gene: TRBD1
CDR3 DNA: TGTGCCAGCAGCCCTCCGGGACAGAACTATGGCTACACCTTC
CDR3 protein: CASSPPGQNYGYTF

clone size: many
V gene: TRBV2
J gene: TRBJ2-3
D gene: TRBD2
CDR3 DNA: TGTGCCAGCAGTGACCTGGGCGGGGGTCCAGATACGCAGTATTTT
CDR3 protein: CASSDLGGGPDTQYF

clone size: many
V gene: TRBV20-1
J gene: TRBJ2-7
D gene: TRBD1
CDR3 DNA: TGCAGTGCTAGTCGACGGGACAGGGGATCCGAGCAGTACTTC
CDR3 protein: CSASRRDRGSEQYF

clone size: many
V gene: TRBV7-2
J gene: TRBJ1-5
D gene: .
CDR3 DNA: TGTGCCAGCAGCCGGGAAGTAACAGGGATCCTGGGGCAGCCCCAGCATTTT
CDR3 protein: CASSREVTGILGQPQHF

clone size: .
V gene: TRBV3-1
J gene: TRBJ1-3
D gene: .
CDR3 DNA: TGTGCCAGCAGCCAAGGAGAAAACACCATATATTTT
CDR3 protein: CASSQGENTIYF

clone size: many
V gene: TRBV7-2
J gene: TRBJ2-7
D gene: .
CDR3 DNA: TGTGCCAGCAGCTTAGCGGTAGGAGGGTCCGAGCAGTACTTC
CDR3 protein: CASSLAVGGSEQYF

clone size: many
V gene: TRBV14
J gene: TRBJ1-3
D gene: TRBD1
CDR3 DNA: TGTGCCAGCAGCCTTTTAACAGGGGCTGGAAACACCATATATTTT
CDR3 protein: CASSLLTGAGNTIYF

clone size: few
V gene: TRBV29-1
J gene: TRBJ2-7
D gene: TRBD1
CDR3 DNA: TGCAGCGTTTCCCGACAGGGCGAGCAGTACTTC
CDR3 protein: CSVSRQGEQYF

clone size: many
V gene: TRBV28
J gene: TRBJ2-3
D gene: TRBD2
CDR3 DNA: TGTGCCAGCAGTCCCCGACTAGCGGGCACAGATACGCAGTATTTT
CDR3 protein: CASSPRLAGTDTQYF

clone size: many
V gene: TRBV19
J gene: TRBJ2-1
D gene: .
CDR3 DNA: TGTGCCAGTAGTGGTCCCTACAATGAGCAGTTCTTC
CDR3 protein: CASSGPYNEQFF

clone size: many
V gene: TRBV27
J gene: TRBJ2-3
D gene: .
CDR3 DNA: TGTGCCAGCAGTTTATCCCCAGGGTTTTTTAGCACAGATACGCAGTATTTT
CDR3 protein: CASSLSPGFFSTDTQYF

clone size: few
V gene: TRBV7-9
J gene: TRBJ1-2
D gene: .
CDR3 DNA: TGTGCCAGCAGCGGGGGGGCTTATGGCTACACCTTC
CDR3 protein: CASSGGAYGYTF

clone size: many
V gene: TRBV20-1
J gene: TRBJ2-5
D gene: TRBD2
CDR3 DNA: TGCAGTGCTCGGGAAGGACTAGCGGGGGGGTTGGTGACCCAGTACTTC
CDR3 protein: CSAREGLAGGLVTQYF

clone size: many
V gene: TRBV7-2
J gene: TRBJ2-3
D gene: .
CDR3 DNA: TGTGCCAGCAGCTTAGGACTCACGCCAGATACGCAGTATTTT
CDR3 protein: CASSLGLTPDTQYF

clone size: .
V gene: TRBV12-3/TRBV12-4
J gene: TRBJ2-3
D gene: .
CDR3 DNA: TGTGCCAGCAGCCGGAAAGCTAGCACAGATACGCAGTATTTT
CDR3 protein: CASSRKASTDTQYF

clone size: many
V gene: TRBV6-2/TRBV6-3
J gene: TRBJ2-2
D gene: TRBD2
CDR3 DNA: TGTGCCAGCAGTTACTCCATGGGACTAGCGGGAGCCACCGGGGAGCTGTTTTTT
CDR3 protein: CASSYSMGLAGATGELFF

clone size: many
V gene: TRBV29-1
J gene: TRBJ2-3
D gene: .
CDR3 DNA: TGCAGCGGTGGACTGAACACAGATACGCAGTATTTT
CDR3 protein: CSGGLNTDTQYF

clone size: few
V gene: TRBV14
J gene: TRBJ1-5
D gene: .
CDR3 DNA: TGTGCCAGCAGCCAAGTTGGAGGCAATCAGCCCCAGCATTTT
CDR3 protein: CASSQVGGNQPQHF

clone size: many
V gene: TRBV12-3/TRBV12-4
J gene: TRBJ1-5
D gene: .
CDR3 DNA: TGTGCCAGCAGTTTAAGTCGGCAGCCCCAGCATTTT
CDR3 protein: CASSLSRQPQHF

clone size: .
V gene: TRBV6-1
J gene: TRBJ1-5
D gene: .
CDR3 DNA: TGTGCCAGCACCGAGGAGTTGGGATCCGGGCTTTATAGCAATCAGCCCCAGCATTTT
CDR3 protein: CASTEELGSGLYSNQPQHF

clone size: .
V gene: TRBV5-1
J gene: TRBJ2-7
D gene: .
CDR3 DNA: TGCACCAGCAGCCTTCTGGGGCACGACGAGCAGTACTTC
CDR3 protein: CTSSLLGHDEQYF

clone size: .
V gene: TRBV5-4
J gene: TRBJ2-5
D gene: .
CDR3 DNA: TGTGCCAGCAGCACAGGGATTGGAGAGACCCAGTACTTC
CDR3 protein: CASSTGIGETQYF

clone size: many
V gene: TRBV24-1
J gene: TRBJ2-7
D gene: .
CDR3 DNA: TGTGCCACCAGTGATTTGAGGTCGTACGAGCAGTACTTC
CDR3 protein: CATSDLRSYEQYF